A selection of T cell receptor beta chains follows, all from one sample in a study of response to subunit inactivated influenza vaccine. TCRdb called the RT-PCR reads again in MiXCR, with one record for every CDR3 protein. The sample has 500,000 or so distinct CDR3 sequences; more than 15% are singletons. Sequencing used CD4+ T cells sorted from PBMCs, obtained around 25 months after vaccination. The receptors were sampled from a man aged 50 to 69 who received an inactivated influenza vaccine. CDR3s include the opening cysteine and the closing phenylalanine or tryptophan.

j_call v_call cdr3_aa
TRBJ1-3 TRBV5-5 CASRDLGWSGNTIYF
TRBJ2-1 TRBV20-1 CSAIPRLGAEQFF
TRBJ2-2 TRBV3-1 CASSHTGTSGVGTGELFF
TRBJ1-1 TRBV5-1 CASSVQGTVNTEAFF
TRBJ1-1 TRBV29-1 CSGLSGTEAFF
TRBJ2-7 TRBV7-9 CASSSGGWAYEQYF
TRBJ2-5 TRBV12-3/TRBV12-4 CASSFSNRDRVLF
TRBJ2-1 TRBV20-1 CSASPGGEQFF
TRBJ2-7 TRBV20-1 CSAVPGTSYEQYF
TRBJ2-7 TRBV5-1 CASSLDRGSEQYF
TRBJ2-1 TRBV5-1 CASGGLANTYNEQFF
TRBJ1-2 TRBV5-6 CASSLDWLGAYGYTF
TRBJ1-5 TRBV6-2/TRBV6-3 CASSNSGVRGQPQHF
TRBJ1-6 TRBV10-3 CATLQGTGNSPLHF
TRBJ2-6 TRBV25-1 CASSEWVSGANVLTF
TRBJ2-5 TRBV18 CASSPTGGEETQYF
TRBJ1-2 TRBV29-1 CSARNNKGTDNYGYTF
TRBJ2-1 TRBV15 CATSDPGGNVYNEQFF
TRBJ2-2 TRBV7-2 CASSSRNTGELFF
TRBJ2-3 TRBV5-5 CASSLTTTTDTQYF
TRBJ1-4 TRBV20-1 CSARGTLGEKLFF
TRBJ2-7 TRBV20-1 CSATPTLRASYEQYF
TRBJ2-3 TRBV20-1 CSARRGEGTDTQYF
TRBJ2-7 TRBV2 CADGQGSDEQYF
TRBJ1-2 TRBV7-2 CASSHPGTGYGYTF
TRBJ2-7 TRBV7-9 CASSRGQGADEQYF
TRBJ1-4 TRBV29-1 CSGGQGATNEKLFF
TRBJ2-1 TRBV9 CASSVRIGQGNEQFF
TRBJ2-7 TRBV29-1 CSVRTSGYYSYEQYF
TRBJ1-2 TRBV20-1 CSAEGMDRNYGYTF
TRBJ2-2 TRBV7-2 CASSLRWGMDTGELFF
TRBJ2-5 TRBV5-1 CASSLDFQETQYF
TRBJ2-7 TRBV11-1 CASSLAISPGLAGIEQYF
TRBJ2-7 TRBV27 CASSFQGGAEQYF
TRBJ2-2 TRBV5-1 CASSEGLVNTGELFF
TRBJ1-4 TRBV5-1 CASSFGQTNEKLFF
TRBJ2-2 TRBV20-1 CSVLGAGAGELFF
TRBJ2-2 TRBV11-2 CASSLKSAGGLNTGELFF
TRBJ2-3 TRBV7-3 CASSLWGRASTDTQYF
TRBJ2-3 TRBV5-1 CASSAPGPPHNTQYF
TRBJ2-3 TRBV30 CAWGTGGTDTQYF
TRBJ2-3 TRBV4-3 CASSPESTDTQYF
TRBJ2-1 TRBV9 CASSPYGSYNEQFF
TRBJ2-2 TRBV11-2 CASSLLWGQPNTGELFF
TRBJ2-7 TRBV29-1 CSVEDRLSSVLGEQYF
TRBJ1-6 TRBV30 CACSGILAFNSPLHF
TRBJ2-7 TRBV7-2 CASSREIGEQYF
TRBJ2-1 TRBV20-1 CSARDGARGNFKGEQFF
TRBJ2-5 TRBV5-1 CASSVVWIGQETQYF
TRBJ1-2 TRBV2 CASSERDRAPIYGYTF
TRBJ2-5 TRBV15 CATSSNRGWGPQETQYF
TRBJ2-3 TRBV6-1 CASKAGLGADTQYF
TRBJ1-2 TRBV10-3 CAISTLGGLYGYTF
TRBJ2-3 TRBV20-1 CSAGVWSDTQYF
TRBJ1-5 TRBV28 CASIKKGAAREPQHF
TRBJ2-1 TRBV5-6 CASSQGLAYSYNEQFF